This T cell receptor beta chain was sequenced during a study of T cell repertoires in cytomegalovirus infection. Overall study results and limits: The cumulative frequency of public TCR beta families identified carriers of CMV plus the relevant HLA. HLA-C-restricted CMV clonotypes gave the most frequent clonotype in two of eight donors.

Trimming took 5 bases from V and 8 from J, leaving 27 bases between them. Germline CDR1 reads SGHVS; CDR2 reads FNYEAQ. This CDR3 comprises 17 residues. In this sample, this clonotype turned up a few times. Its cognate antigen is unknown. One entry per CDR3 protein, called by TCRdb with MiXCR from the reads. The repertoire holds approximately 470,000 distinct CDR3 sequences, with more than 40% as singletons. The clonotype comes from a human donor in good health (CMV status not recorded). Some clones in this sample may be carry-over from other donors' samples. Source: cultured PBMCs, taken from culture after CMV antigen stimulation. The chain couples TRBV7-6 to TRBJ1-2; maybe TRBD1 (6 bases). CDR3 amino acids: CASSRGWGQTRSGGYTF. In DNA form, the CDR3 reads TGTGCCAGCAGCCGGGGATGGGGACAAACCAGATCGGGGGGCTACACCTTC. The whole variable domain, filled in from reference TRBV7-6 and TRBJ1-2, reads GAGVSQSPRYKVTKRGQDVALRCDPISGHVSLYWYRQALGQGPEFLTYFNYEAQQDKSGLPNDRFSAERPEGSISTLTIQRTEQRDSAMYRCASSRGWGQTRSGGYTFGSGTRLTVV.